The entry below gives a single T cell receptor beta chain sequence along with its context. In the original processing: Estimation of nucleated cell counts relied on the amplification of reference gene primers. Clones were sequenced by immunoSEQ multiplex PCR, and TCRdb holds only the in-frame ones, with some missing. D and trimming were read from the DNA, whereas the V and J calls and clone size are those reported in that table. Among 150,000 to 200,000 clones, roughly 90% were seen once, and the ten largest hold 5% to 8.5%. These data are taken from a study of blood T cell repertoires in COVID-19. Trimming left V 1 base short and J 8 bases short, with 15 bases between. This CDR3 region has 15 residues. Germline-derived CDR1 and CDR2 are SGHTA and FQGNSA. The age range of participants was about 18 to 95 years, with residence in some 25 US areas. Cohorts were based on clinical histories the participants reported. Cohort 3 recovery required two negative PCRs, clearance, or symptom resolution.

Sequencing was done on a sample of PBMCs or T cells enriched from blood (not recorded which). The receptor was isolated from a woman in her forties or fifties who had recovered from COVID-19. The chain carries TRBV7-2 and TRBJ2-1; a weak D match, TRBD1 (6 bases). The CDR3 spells CASSLDRVGRDEQFF. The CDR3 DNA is TGTGCCAGCAGCTTAGACAGGGTTGGCCGGGATGAGCAGTTCTTC.